This section outlines one T cell receptor beta chain sequence together with its context. Across 20 to 25 US areas, participants ranged in age from 18 to 89 years. Within 2 weeks before study entry, exposed participants met a COVID-19 case. The data were taken from a study of blood T cell repertoires in COVID-19. Study-level information: T cells, B-cell-depleted T cells, or PBMCs supplied cDNA or gDNA.

As originally analysed: Estimation of nucleated cell counts relied on the amplification of reference gene primers. Clones were read by immunoSEQ multiplex PCR, and TCRdb kept only the in-frame ones, dropping some. That table is the source of V, J and clone size, and D and trimming were worked out from the DNA. The repertoire has 150,000 or so clones, around 90% of them found once; the top ten carry about 4.1%. V lost 5 bases to trimming and J lost 1 base, with 9 bases between them. Germline lookup yields CDR1 SGHNT and CDR2 YYREEE (reference sequence). The CDR3 is made up of 13 amino acids. Sequencing was done on a sample of PBMCs or T cells enriched from blood (not recorded which). The genes are TRBV5-4 and TRBJ1-1; D possibly corresponds to TRBD1 (6 bases). The sequence was collected from a woman aged 40 to 50 who had been exposed to COVID-19. CDR3 nucleotides: TGTGCCAGCAGGAGACAGGAGAACACTGAAGCTTTCTTT. The encoded protein is CASRRQENTEAFF.